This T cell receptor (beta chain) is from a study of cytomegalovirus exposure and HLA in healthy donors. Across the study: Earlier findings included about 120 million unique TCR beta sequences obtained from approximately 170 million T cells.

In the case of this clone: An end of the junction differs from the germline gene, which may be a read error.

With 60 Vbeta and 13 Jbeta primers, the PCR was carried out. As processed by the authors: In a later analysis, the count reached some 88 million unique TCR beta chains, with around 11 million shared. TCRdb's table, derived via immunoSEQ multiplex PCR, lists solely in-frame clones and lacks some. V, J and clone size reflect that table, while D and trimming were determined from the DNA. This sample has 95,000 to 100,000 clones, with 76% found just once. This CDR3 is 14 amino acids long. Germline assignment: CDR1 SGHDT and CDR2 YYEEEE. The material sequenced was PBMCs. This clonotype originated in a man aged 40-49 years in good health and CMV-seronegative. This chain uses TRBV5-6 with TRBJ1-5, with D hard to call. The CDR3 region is CASSLAGGFQPQHF. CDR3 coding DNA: TGTGCCAGCAGTTTGGCCGGAGGGTTTCAGCCCCAGCATTTT.